Sequencing of this T cell receptor beta chain was carried out in a study of OX40 agonist ivuxolimab in advanced cancers. In the study overall: Hepatocellular carcinoma, melanoma, renal cell or head and neck cancer affected the dose-escalation patients. Males comprised approximately 81% of the group, whose mean age was about 60 years (range roughly 23 to 80). Study-wide points: The investigators did not determine what antigen specificity the expanded peripheral T cells had. Average numbers of expanded clones were greater in CD8+ T cells than in CD4+.

TCRdb keeps only in-frame clones here, not all; method: immunoSEQ multiplex PCR. The data show 42,000 or so clones, around four fifths seen once. This clone was recorded only once. Antigen: not known. The CDR3 covers 16 residues. V lost 7 bases and J lost 3; bases outside the gene matches: 8. Germline CDR1 SGHAT, CDR2 FQNNGV. This TCR was sampled from an adult with an advanced solid tumor such as melanoma, head and neck, liver or kidney cancer. This chain links TRBV11-2 with TRBJ2-2, with 10 nucleotides matching TRBD1. The input for sequencing was CD4+ or CD8+ T cells sorted from blood, taken in a trial of the OX40 agonist ivuxolimab. The CDR3 here is CASTQRGQGYTGELFF. In DNA, the CDR3 is TGTGCCAGCACCCAAAGGGGACAGGGGTACACCGGGGAGCTGTTTTTT.